This T cell receptor (beta chain) was identified during a study of a mutant IDH1 vaccine in newly diagnosed glioma. Across the study: Standard pretreatment was either radiotherapy, temozolomide, or, for most, radiochemotherapy with temozolomide.

Time point given: week 5, during vaccination. Doses comprised 300 ug of mutant IDH1 20-mer peptide each, plus topical imiquimod. New astrocytomas of WHO grade 3 or 4 that were IDH1-mutant and ATRX-lost were found in the donors. Some clones are missing from TCRdb's copy, which holds only in-frame ones; the method was immunoSEQ multiplex PCR. The table has some 51,000 clones, around 80% seen once. About this clone itself: The antigen remains undetermined.

This receptor was obtained from a man aged 45 to 65 with glioma. The source was PBMCs, collected from a glioma patient whose treatment included an IDH1 peptide vaccine.

In DNA form, the CDR3 reads TGTGCCTGGAGTCACAGCTCTGGGGCCAACGTCCTGACTTTC. Its protein product is CAWSHSSGANVLTF. V gene TRBV30 combines with J gene TRBJ2-6, with D unclear. Germline assignment: CDR1 GTSNPN and CDR2 SVGIG (reference sequence). CDR3 length equals 14 residues. The germline V and J ends were trimmed by 2 bases and 0 bases, with 5 bases remaining between them. The variable domain in full, completed from reference TRBV30 and TRBJ2-6, reads SQTIHQWPATLVQPVGSPLSLECTVEGTSNPNLYWYRQAAGRGLQLLFYSVGIGQISSEVPQNLSASRPQDRQFILSSKKLLLSDSGFYLCAWSHSSGANVLTFGAGSRLTVL.